This TCR beta chain was documented in a study of T cell responses to AZD1222 COVID-19 vaccine. About the research overall: Pooled samples include second doses given at about 4 or 12 weeks. Study-level results: Repertoires in all cases were sampled only once the peak T cell response had passed.

Clones were sequenced by immunoSEQ multiplex PCR, and TCRdb holds only the in-frame ones, with some missing. Here the sample spans roughly 170,000 clones, roughly nine tenths being singletons. The CDR3 spans 15 residues. The V gene's germline CDR1 is SNHLY and CDR2 FYNNEI. The ends lost 6 bases at V and 7 bases at J; junction bases unmatched: 9. On this clone: The antigen is unknown.

This receptor was taken from an adult in good health. The gene calls are TRBV2 and TRBJ1-6, with TRBD1 identical over 7 bases. Sequenced material: peripheral blood, taken on day 0 of AZD1222 vaccination. This chain's CDR3 is CASRAPQGENSPLHF. The CDR3 DNA reads as TGTGCCAGCAGGGCACCGCAGGGGGAGAATTCACCCCTCCACTTT.